These 4 T cell receptor beta chains share one sample of origin, sequenced in a study of shared clonotypes between healthy human individuals. Using immunoSEQ multiplex PCR, the repertoire was profiled, and TCRdb retains in-frame clones only, with some absent. The sample holds about 490,000 clones, roughly four fifths seen once. Sequences were obtained from PBMCs. The receptors originated from a woman in her thirties or forties in good health. Some clones in this sample may be carry-over from other donors' samples.

This chain links TRBV19 with TRBJ2-1, with 7 bases lining up with TRBD1. The germline V gene has CDR1 LNHDA and CDR2 SQIVND (reference sequence). The J segment lost 0 bases and the V segment lost 10 bases, leaving 6 bases of the junction unmatched. There are 14 residues in the CDR3. The CDR3 spells CAIGDRHSYNEQFF. The DNA of the CDR3 is TGTGCCATAGGGGACAGACACTCCTACAATGAGCAGTTCTTC. Full variable domain (missing parts from reference TRBV19 and TRBJ2-1): DGGITQSPKYLFRKEGQNVTLSCEQNLNHDAMYWYRQDPGQGLRLIYYSQIVNDFQKGDIAEGYSVSREKKESFPLTVTSAQKNPTAFYLCAIGDRHSYNEQFFGPGTRLTVL.

The chain carries TRBV9 and TRBJ2-5; 11 positions agree with TRBD2. Germline assignment: CDR1 SGDLS and CDR2 YYNGEE. The CDR3 contains 15 residues. Germline trimming cut 4 bases from V and 5 bases from J; bases unmatched to any gene: 7. DNA for the CDR3: TGTGCCAGCAGCATTAGCGGGAGGGCCTCGGAGACCCAGTACTTC. It is translated as CASSISGRASETQYF.

The V and J genes are TRBV19 and TRBJ2-7; D uncertain. With 4 bases removed from V and 2 bases from J, the gap between germline ends came to 12 bases. The length of the CDR3 is 14 residues. Germline CDR1 is LNHDA and CDR2 is SQIVND (reference sequence). The DNA of the CDR3 is TGTGCCAGTAGTAGTCAGGCAGGAGCCTACGAGCAGTACTTC. The encoded protein is CASSSQAGAYEQYF. Supplemented by reference TRBV19 and TRBJ2-7, the full variable domain reads DGGITQSPKYLFRKEGQNVTLSCEQNLNHDAMYWYRQDPGQGLRLIYYSQIVNDFQKGDIAEGYSVSREKKESFPLTVTSAQKNPTAFYLCASSSQAGAYEQYFGPGTRLTVT.

Note on this clone: One base away lies a much larger clone, so this may be a sequencing read error. The V call is TRBV18, the J call TRBJ2-1; 9 bases agree with TRBD2. The CDR3 is made up of 15 amino acids. In germline, CDR1 is KGHSH, CDR2 LQKENI. V shed 5 bases, J shed 9 bases, and the junction held 11 bases outside the gene matches. CDR3 amino acids: CASSTSSGAVGEQFF. The DNA of the CDR3 is TGTGCCAGCTCAACATCTAGCGGGGCGGTGGGTGAGCAGTTCTTC. The whole variable domain, remainder taken from reference TRBV18 and TRBJ2-1, is NAGVMQNPRHLVRRRGQEARLRCSPMKGHSHVYWYRQLPEEGLKFMVYLQKENIIDESGMPKERFSAEFPKEGPSILRIQQVVRGDSAAYFCASSTSSGAVGEQFFGPGTRLTVL.